This is a list of T cell receptor beta chains from one sample in a study of T cells in Graves' hyperthyroidism and ophthalmopathy. MiXCR, run by TCRdb on the multiplex PCR reads, gives a single entry per CDR3 protein. Altogether about 350,000 distinct CDR3 sequences are present, about 15% being singletons, with the ten largest covering roughly 25%. The specimen sequenced was blood. The source of these receptors is a woman aged 25 to 45 with Graves' hyperthyroidism. Each CDR3 is given with its conserved first and last residue. D genes are given only for firm matches. Some rows have no size entry. The others give once, few or many, or a class for an expanded clone.

d_call,j_call,clone_size,v_call,cdr3_nt,cdr3_aa
.,TRBJ1-2,.,TRBV12-3/TRBV12-4,TGTGCCAGCAGTACCGGGCCAGTGGGCTACACCTTC,CASSTGPVGYTF
TRBD2,TRBJ2-7,few,TRBV6-1,TGTGCCAGCAGAGACGCTCCGGGACTAGCGGGAGTCTCCTACGAGCAGTACTTC,CASRDAPGLAGVSYEQYF
.,TRBJ2-1,many,TRBV28,TGTGCCAGCGGGCGTAGCTCCTACAATGAGCAGTTCTTC,CASGRSSYNEQFF
.,TRBJ1-2,.,TRBV20-1,TGCAGTGCTATTTCAGAGAGTAACTATGGCTACACCTTC,CSAISESNYGYTF
TRBD1,TRBJ2-5,few,TRBV20-1,TGCAGTGCTGGGGACCGGGACAGATTCCAAGAGACCCAGTACTTC,CSAGDRDRFQETQYF
TRBD2,TRBJ2-2,.,TRBV14,TGTGCCAGCAGCCAAGATTTTGGACTAGCGGGAGAGACCACCGGGGAGCTGTTTTTT,CASSQDFGLAGETTGELFF
.,TRBJ1-4,.,TRBV11-2,TGTGCCGGCAGCTTAGGAGGGGGGGGGACTGAAAAACTGTTTTTT,CAGSLGGGGTEKLFF
.,TRBJ1-6,once,TRBV6-1,TGTGCCAGCACCACAGGGAGGTCACCCCTCCACTTT,CASTTGRSPLHF
TRBD1,TRBJ2-2,.,TRBV9,TGTGCCAGCAGCGGGGACAGGGGGATCACCGGGGAGCTGTTTTTT,CASSGDRGITGELFF
.,TRBJ2-1,few,TRBV20-1,TGCAGTGCGAGGAGAGGGTACAATGAGCAGTTCTTC,CSARRGYNEQFF
.,TRBJ2-1,many,TRBV15,TGTGCCACCAGCGCTACGGGGAATGAGCAGTTCTTC,CATSATGNEQFF
TRBD2,TRBJ2-1,once,TRBV5-4,TGTGCCAGCAGCTCGCCAGGACTAGCAGTCCTTGAGCAGTTCTTC,CASSSPGLAVLEQFF
.,TRBJ2-3,many,TRBV7-2,TGTGCCAGCAGCTTACCCTCCCTAGATACGCAGTATTTT,CASSLPSLDTQYF
TRBD1,TRBJ1-1,many,TRBV12-5,TGTGCTAGTGGTTCCCCGGAGGACAGGGGATTGAACACTGAAGCTTTCTTT,CASGSPEDRGLNTEAFF
.,TRBJ1-5,many,TRBV20-1,TGCAGTGCTAGAGAACTGACGGGTAATCAGCCCCAGCATTTT,CSARELTGNQPQHF
.,TRBJ1-5,many,TRBV12-3/TRBV12-4,TGTGCCAGCAGTTCCCTAGGCTTTGTGGATAGCAATCAGCCCCAGCATTTT,CASSSLGFVDSNQPQHF
TRBD2,TRBJ2-1,many,TRBV7-2,TGTGCCAGCAGCTTGGCGGGGGGGAGCGATGAGCAGTTCTTC,CASSLAGGSDEQFF
.,TRBJ1-2,many,TRBV9,TGTGCCATACAGGGAATCGGTGGCTACACCTTC,CAIQGIGGYTF
.,TRBJ2-2,many,TRBV11-2,TGTGCCAGCAGAGGGGGAGGGGAGGCACTCCTCACCGGGGAGCTGTTTTTT,CASRGGGEALLTGELFF
.,TRBJ1-5,many,TRBV28,TGTGCCACCACAAAAGGGGTAGACTATAGCAATCAGCCCCAGCATTTT,CATTKGVDYSNQPQHF
TRBD2,TRBJ2-5,many,TRBV28,TGTGCCAGCCACCCCTCGGGACTAGCGGAAGAGACCCAGTACTTC,CASHPSGLAEETQYF
TRBD1,TRBJ2-7,.,TRBV28,TGTGCCAGCAGTTTATTTCTGGCAGGGGGCGAGCAGTACTTC,CASSLFLAGGEQYF
.,TRBJ1-5,.,TRBV6-2/TRBV6-3,TGTGCCAGCAGTCCGTTGGGGCAATACAATCAGCCCCAGCATTTT,CASSPLGQYNQPQHF
TRBD2,TRBJ2-1,.,TRBV7-9,TGTGCCAGCACGGGAGGTGTCAATGAGCAGTTCTTC,CASTGGVNEQFF
.,TRBJ2-1,many,TRBV30,TGTGCCTGGAGTTCTAGGAGGCCTCCGCAGTTCTTC,CAWSSRRPPQFF
.,TRBJ2-1,many,TRBV7-8,TGTGCCAGCAGCTTAGTGGGAACAACCGGCCGGAGTGAGCAGTTCTTC,CASSLVGTTGRSEQFF
TRBD2,TRBJ2-7,many,TRBV20-1,TGCAGTGCTAGAGATACCGGGAGGGCCATATACGAGCAGTACTTC,CSARDTGRAIYEQYF
TRBD1,TRBJ2-7,.,TRBV29-1,TGCAGCGTTGAAGGAACGGACAGGGGCGAGCAGTACTTC,CSVEGTDRGEQYF
TRBD2,TRBJ2-2,many,TRBV6-1,TGTGCCAGCAGTCGACTAGCAGCCTCCTCCGGGGAGCTGTTTTTT,CASSRLAASSGELFF
TRBD1,TRBJ1-5,few,TRBV12-3/TRBV12-4,TGTGCCAGCAGTTTAAGGGACAGTAGGCAGCCCCAGCATTTT,CASSLRDSRQPQHF
TRBD1,TRBJ1-6,many,TRBV20-1,TGCAGTGCTCCTTCCGCGGGACAGGGATCACCCCTCCACTTT,CSAPSAGQGSPLHF
.,TRBJ2-7,many,TRBV20-1,TGCAGTCCCTGGGGACGGAACTCCTACGAGCAGTACTTC,CSPWGRNSYEQYF
TRBD2,TRBJ2-7,.,TRBV20-1,TGCAGTGCACCCCAGGGACTAGCGGGGTACGAGCAGTACTTC,CSAPQGLAGYEQYF
.,TRBJ2-3,many,TRBV27,TGTGCCAGCAGTCCCGGGAGAGGGGGCACAGATACGCAGTATTTT,CASSPGRGGTDTQYF
TRBD1,TRBJ1-4,many,TRBV2,TGTGCCAGCAGCCTCCGGACAGGGGAGGACGAAAAACTGTTTTTT,CASSLRTGEDEKLFF
.,TRBJ2-5,many,TRBV28,TGTGCCAGCAGATTATCCGGGAGTGGAGAGACCCAGTACTTC,CASRLSGSGETQYF
.,TRBJ2-1,few,TRBV12-3/TRBV12-4,TGTGCCAGCAGAATAGACGTCCATGAGCAGTTCTTC,CASRIDVHEQFF
TRBD2,TRBJ2-7,few,TRBV28,TGTGCCAGCAGTTCAACTTTAGCGGGAGTCACCACCGGTGAGCAGTACTTC,CASSSTLAGVTTGEQYF
.,TRBJ2-1,many,TRBV11-1,TGTCCCGGGGGCGGCCTACGAAATGAGCAGTTCTTC,CPGGGLRNEQFF
.,TRBJ2-7,many,TRBV11-1,TGTGCCAGCAGCTCGGACACACTTCTATACGAGCAGTACTTC,CASSSDTLLYEQYF
.,TRBJ1-6,.,TRBV20-1,TGCAGTGCCCGGAACAGCAAGATCTCACCCCTCCACTTT,CSARNSKISPLHF
TRBD2,TRBJ2-1,many,TRBV20-1,TGCAGTGCTAGATACGGGGGCGGGAGGGCGTACAATGAGCAGTTCTTC,CSARYGGGRAYNEQFF
.,TRBJ1-4,.,TRBV14,TGTGCCAGCAGCCAGACTCTGAATGAAAAACTGTTTTTT,CASSQTLNEKLFF
.,TRBJ1-1,many,TRBV6-1,TGTGCCAGCAGTCTAGTATGGGCTTTCTTT,CASSLVWAFF
TRBD1,TRBJ1-1,many,TRBV28,TGTGCCAGCATGGAAGGGGGCTTCGTCCTGAACACTGAAGCTTTCTTT,CASMEGGFVLNTEAFF
.,TRBJ1-4,.,TRBV20-1,TGCAGTGCTAGAGATGGGCAGGGCCTGGCGGCTAATGAAAAACTGTTTTTT,CSARDGQGLAANEKLFF
.,TRBJ2-5,many,TRBV7-9,TGTGCCAGCAGCTGGACCGGGACTCTCACCAGAATCCAGGGGGAGACCCAGTACTTC,CASSWTGTLTRIQGETQYF
.,TRBJ2-3,many,TRBV12-3/TRBV12-4,TGTGCCAGCAGCTTCGGGGAGGGCACAGATACGCAGTATTTT,CASSFGEGTDTQYF
.,TRBJ1-3,.,TRBV29-1,TGCAGCGTCACAGTCCTCTCTGGAAACACCATATATTTT,CSVTVLSGNTIYF
.,TRBJ2-2,.,TRBV4-2,TGTGCCAGCAGCCAAGATCGGATTACCGGGGAGCTGTTTTTT,CASSQDRITGELFF
.,TRBJ1-4,few,TRBV12-3/TRBV12-4,TGTGCCAGCAGTTTATTGTTCAGTGGGTCGTCTAATGAAAAACTGTTTTTT,CASSLLFSGSSNEKLFF
TRBD2,TRBJ2-1,.,TRBV20-1,TGCAGTGCTCGGGGGGGGCTCTCCTACAATGAGCAGTTCTTC,CSARGGLSYNEQFF
.,TRBJ1-1,.,TRBV9,TGTGCCAGCAGTGCGACAGTCATGAACACTGAAGCTTTCTTT,CASSATVMNTEAFF
.,TRBJ2-4,many,TRBV2,TGTGCCAGCAGTGTAGACCGCGACAGCCCGAAGGCCAAAAACATTCAGTACTTC,CASSVDRDSPKAKNIQYF
.,TRBJ2-1,.,TRBV6-1,TGTGCCAGCACCGGGGGCCTGCTAAACAATGAGCAGTTCTTC,CASTGGLLNNEQFF